This TCR beta chain was identified during a study of Tregs in tolerant kidney transplant recipients. Overall study findings and caveats: This study did not directly address biological reproducibility. Expanding Tregs on activated donor B cells appeared to best identify donor-specific TCRbeta clones.

V lost 3 bases to trimming and J lost 9 bases; unmatched junction nucleotides: 2. The CDR3 runs to 13 residues. In germline, CDR1 is SQVTM, CDR2 ANQGSEA. The table came from immunoSEQ multiplex PCR; TCRdb's copy has only in-frame clones and leaves some out. The sample includes over 85,000 clones, over 85% of them seen just once. To note about this clone: The target antigen is unknown.

The material sequenced was CD4+ T cells from blood, taken before the transplant. The source of this sequence is a human donor who received a combined kidney and bone marrow transplant. This sequence joins TRBV29-1 and TRBJ2-1; 13 bases map to TRBD2. The CDR3 sequence: CSVDTSGRGEQFF. DNA of the CDR3: TGCAGCGTTGACACTAGCGGGAGGGGTGAGCAGTTCTTC.